The clone carrying this T cell receptor (beta chain) was seen a handful of times. Germline-derived CDR1 and CDR2 are SGHNT and YYREEE (reference sequence). The junction had 10 bases not matched to a gene; V was cut back by 6 bases and J by 2 bases. CDR3 length equals 16 residues. This sample stems from a study of blood T cell repertoires in COVID-19. Generated by immunoSEQ multiplex PCR, the TCRdb table keeps only in-frame clones and is missing some. In the table there are 180,000 or so clones, about 81% of which are singletons. The chain carries TRBV5-4 and TRBJ1-3; 8 nucleotides agree with TRBD1. The sequenced material came from peripheral blood. The source of this sequence is an elderly woman with COVID-19, enrolled during active disease. The CDR3 region has the DNA TGTGCCAGCACCCGTGGAGGACAGGGCGCTGGAAACACCATATATTTT. Translating gives CASTRGGQGAGNTIYF.